These 14 T cell receptor beta chains were sequenced from one sample in a study of response to subunit inactivated influenza vaccine. TCRdb re-analysed the RT-PCR reads in MiXCR, keeping a single row per CDR3 protein. Of a few hundred thousand distinct CDR3 sequences listed, 13% to 15% are singletons. The material was PBMCs from blood, obtained roughly 13 days after vaccination. Receptors originate from a man aged 50 to 60 who received an inactivated influenza vaccine.

This clonotype turned up a few times. As DNA, the CDR3 is TGCGCCAGCAGCCCCGGACTAGCGGGAGGACGCACCGGGGAGCTGTTTTTT. It encodes CASSPGLAGGRTGELFF. The chain combines TRBV4-3 with TRBJ2-2, with 14 bases identical to TRBD2. V dropped 4 bases and J dropped 4; count of bases not matched to a gene: 5. Germline CDR1 is LGHNA and CDR2 is YSLEER. This CDR3 is 17 amino acids long.

This clonotype was seen only a few times. CDR3 in DNA: TGTGCCAGCAGCTCCCGGGGGGCAAGCTCCTACGAGCAGTACTTC. It is translated as CASSSRGASSYEQYF. This rearrangement joins TRBV7-2 to TRBJ2-7, with D perhaps TRBD2 (7 bases). The germline V gene has CDR1 SGHTA and CDR2 FQGNSA. The CDR3 is 15 amino acids. Trimming removed 4 bases at V and 0 bases at J, with 13 bases between. Looking up the rest from reference TRBV7-2 and TRBJ2-7 gives the full variable domain: GAGVSQSPSNKVTEKGKDVELRCDPISGHTALYWYRQSLGQGLEFLIYFQGNSAPDKSGLPSDRFSAERTGGSVSTLTIQRTQQEDSAVYLCASSSRGASSYEQYFGPGTRLTVT.

This clonotype was seen a handful of times. The gene calls are TRBV6-1 and TRBJ1-2; 10 nucleotides agree with TRBD1. V gave up 7 bases and J gave up 5 bases; unmatched junction bases: 4. The CDR3 is made up of 13 amino acids. Per the germline V gene, CDR1 is MNHNS and CDR2 is SASEGT. CDR3 loop: CASTRQGAYGYTF. The CDR3, as DNA: TGTGCCAGCACAAGACAGGGGGCGTATGGCTACACCTTC.

This clonotype was seen a handful of times. Its ends do not fully match the called genes, so a read error is possible. The chain has TRBV5-1 and TRBJ2-7, with TRBD1 matching over 7 bases. In germline, CDR1 is SGHRS, CDR2 YFSETQ. CDR3 length: 16 residues. CDR3 coding DNA: TGCGCCAGCAGTTTGGGGGACACCGGGACAGCCTACGAGCAGTACTTC. It encodes CASSLGDTGTAYEQYF.

This rearrangement joins TRBV7-2 to TRBJ2-4, with D uncertain. V lost 6 bases and J lost 6, with 6 bases in between. CDR3 length: 11 amino acids. Looked up from germline, CDR1 is SGHTA and CDR2 is FQGNSA. CDR3 nucleotides: TGTGCCAGCAGTTCAGGAAACATTCAGTACTTC. The encoded protein is CASSSGNIQYF.

The rearrangement links TRBV4-3 to TRBJ1-2; D remains unclear. There are 15 residues in the CDR3. V lost 0 bases and J lost 5, with 13 bases in between. Germline V gene lookup returns CDR1 LGHNA and CDR2 YSLEER. This CDR3 is CASSQDLIGWYGYTF. DNA of the CDR3: TGCGCCAGCAGCCAAGATTTGATAGGGTGGTATGGCTACACCTTC.

The genes are TRBV6-2 or TRBV6-3 and TRBJ1-5; D uncertain. The CDR3 runs 14 residues. Deletions cut 6 bases from V and 6 bases from J, with 15 bases between. CDR1 MNHEY and CDR2 SVGEGT come from the germline V gene. The DNA of the CDR3 is TGTGCCAGCAGCTTCCGGAGAGGAGGTCAGCCCCAGCATTTT. It codes for CASSFRRGGQPQHF.

The rearrangement joins TRBV20-1 to TRBJ2-1; the match to TRBD2 covers 8 bases. This CDR3 is 15 amino acids long. The germline gives CDR1 DFQATT, CDR2 SNEGSKA (reference sequence). Unmatched junction bases numbered 6, after V lost 5 bases and J lost 0 bases. CDR3 nucleotide sequence: TGCAGTGCTTTTCCAAGCGGGGGCTCCTACAATGAGCAGTTCTTC. Its protein product is CSAFPSGGSYNEQFF.

In this sample, this clonotype turned up a few times. The V call is TRBV14, the J call TRBJ2-7, with D perhaps given as TRBD1 or TRBD2 (5 bases each). The CDR3 contains 15 residues. The germline V and J ends were trimmed by 1 base and 4 bases, with 14 bases remaining between them. In germline, CDR1 is SGHDN, CDR2 FVKESK. The CDR3: CASSQAGRLSYEQYF. DNA of the CDR3: TGTGCCAGCAGCCAAGCGGGACGGCTATCTTACGAGCAGTACTTC.

The J gene is TRBJ2-7, the V gene TRBV20-1; 8 nucleotides align to TRBD1. The germline CDR1 and CDR2 sequences are DFQATT and SNEGSKA (reference sequence). The CDR3 loop spans 15 amino acids. The V segment lost 4 bases and the J segment 2 bases; nucleotides outside the gene matches: 10. CDR3 coding DNA: TGCAGTGCTAACGGGACAGGCCTTTTACCCTACGAGCAGTACTTC. Amino acids: CSANGTGLLPYEQYF.

The chain carries TRBV3-1 and TRBJ2-2; 7 bases are shared with TRBD2. This CDR3 spans 16 amino acids. From germline, CDR1 is LGHDT and CDR2 YNNKEL (reference sequence). Trimming took 3 bases from V and 3 from J; bases not matched to a gene: 7. The CDR3 reads CASSQRASGYTGELFF. The CDR3 DNA sequence: TGTGCCAGCAGCCAGCGAGCTAGCGGCTACACCGGGGAGCTGTTTTTT.

This clonotype was seen many times. The chain carries TRBV5-1 and TRBJ2-3; D unclear. Germline lookup yields CDR1 SGHRS and CDR2 YFSETQ. Trimming shortened V by 7 bases and J by 1 base, and 13 bases separated the two germline ends. The CDR3 is made up of 14 amino acids. CDR3 amino acids: CASSPLQGTDTQYF. As DNA, the CDR3 is TGCGCCAGCTCCCCCCTGCAGGGCACAGATACGCAGTATTTT.

The V and J genes are TRBV28 and TRBJ2-7, with a possible D match to TRBD1 (5 bases). V shed 4 bases and J shed 3 bases, with 25 bases lying between them. Germline CDR1 and CDR2: MDHEN and SYDVKM. The CDR3 covers 18 residues. DNA for the CDR3: TGTGCCAGCAGTTACGAGCAGGGCAGGTGGCCCTCGGACTACGAGCAGTACTTC. Encoded protein: CASSYEQGRWPSDYEQYF.

This clonotype was counted at least ten times. The chain recombines TRBV11-2 with TRBJ2-1, with D perhaps matching TRBD2 (5 bases). From germline, CDR1 is SGHAT and CDR2 FQNNGV. Trimming left V 1 base short and J 5 bases short, with 6 bases between. The CDR3 extends over 13 amino acids. In DNA form, the CDR3 reads TGTGCCAGCAGCTTAGGACTAAACAATGAGCAGTTCTTC. Its protein product is CASSLGLNNEQFF. The full variable domain, with the rest looked up from reference TRBV11-2 and TRBJ2-1, is EAGVAQSPRYKIIEKRQSVAFWCNPISGHATLYWYQQILGQGPKLLIQFQNNGVVDDSQLPKDRFSAERLKGVDSTLKIQPAKLEDSAVYLCASSLGLNNEQFFGPGTRLTVL.